The subject of this entry is one TCR beta chain. The target of this receptor is not known. No base quality values were provided; no much bigger clone lies one nucleotide off. This specimen's time point label, per the study, means: blood from clinic visit 5 months post-surgery; TSC patient then seizure free. The surgery cases that showed the highest brain T cell transcript signatures were chosen for TCR beta chain sequencing of brain tissue, and of blood when it was available. Prior to surgery, the patients had been treated with at least one anti-epileptic drug. TCR-sequenced patients were children with drug-resistant epilepsy due to tuberous sclerosis complex, focal cortical dysplasia, Rasmussen encephalitis or hemimegalencephaly. The Monarch genomic DNA purification kit was used to extract bulk genomic DNA from unsorted brain tissue and whole blood. The source of the sample is a study of brain T cells in children with intractable seizures (dated by TCRdb to the early 2020s). Study-level background: A NanoString immunology panel was first used to screen resected brain tissue from around 57 pediatric epilepsy surgery cases for immune gene transcripts. Among the roughly twelve selected surgery cases, eight also had pre-surgery blood sequenced, leaving four with brain tissue only. Points the paper makes about the study in general: Because sequencing depth was different between pre-surgery and post-surgery blood, clones absent from the pre-surgery sample may reflect undersampling. The patients' HCMV serostatus was not known, and viral specificity was inferred solely from CDR3 sequence similarity.

Sequences LGHDT (CDR1) and YNNKEL (CDR2) are obtained from the germline V gene (reference sequence). V and J are truncated by 1 base and 6 bases respectively, leaving an intervening sequence of 7 bases. The CDR3 runs 13 amino acids, cysteine and phenylalanine included. Of the read, only the CDR3 DNA is kept; its 39 bases are in frame from base 1. TCR beta chain sequences were generated from genomic DNA using the immunoSEQ assay. The paper's data handling went like this. CDR3 sequences that did not begin with the conserved framework cysteine at position 104 were removed manually. To get clonality, the normalized Shannon's Diversity Index was subtracted from one, giving values from 0 (maximal diversity) to 1 (oligoclonal). Chi-squared comparison-of-proportions tests were used to check whether the frequency of the same CDR3 differed between samples, for example brain versus blood. Public clonotypes were identified by searching immuneACCESS, and similarity to known antiviral clonotypes was assessed with the VDJdb browser. TCRdb re-hosts the immuneACCESS table, in-frame sequences only. Its copies lack some clones; in the studies checked, an unresolved V gene accounts for under half of them, and the cause for the rest is not known. D and trimming were read from the DNA, whereas the V and J calls and clone size are those reported in that table. The sample table contains about 340,000 clones; only one count was recorded for about 94% of them. Together, the top ten hold 5.5% to 6% of the sample.

The chain uses TRBV3-1 (or the pseudogene TRBV3-2) and TRBJ2-1; the D segment could be TRBD1, given 5 matching bases. The sequenced sample was peripheral blood, obtained less than 6 months after surgery. This clonotype originated in a boy under three years old with tuberous sclerosis and intractable seizures. The nucleotide sequence reads TGTGCCAGCAGCCAAGGGACAATCAATGAGCAGTTCTTC. This gives the protein CASSQGTINEQFF.